The entry that follows covers one T cell receptor beta chain sequence. The data derive from a study of human T cells and chemical hapten exposure. The CDR3 runs to 15 residues. Trimming cost V 6 bases and J 3 bases; bases outside gene matches: 11. Germline loops: CDR1 DFQATT, CDR2 SNEGSKA (reference sequence). The sample's time point: patch test 1, 2 weeks after DPC sensitization. Specified treatment: therapeutic diphenylcyclopropenone sensitization with weekly scalp DPC. Via MiXCR, TCRdb re-called the RACE reads, giving one row per CDR3 protein. The sample holds approximately 71,000 distinct CDR3 sequences, 9.8% seen once.

The material sequenced was whole blood, taken in connection with sensitization to the hapten diphenylcyclopropenone (DPC). V and J are TRBV20-1 and TRBJ2-3; 8 nucleotides align to TRBD2. The receptor was derived from a woman in her 40s with alopecia areata. Some clones in this sample may be carry-over from other donors' samples. CDR3 in amino acids: CSALRERGFTDTQYF. The CDR3 DNA reads as TGCAGTGCGCTTAGGGAGCGGGGGTTTACAGATACGCAGTATTTT.